These T cell receptor beta chains were read from a single sample in a study of blood T cell repertoires in COVID-19. The repertoire was sequenced with immunoSEQ multiplex PCR; TCRdb's copy has only in-frame clones and lacks some. The sample yields some 69,000 clones, about 91% seen once. Sequencing was carried out using peripheral blood. All receptors derive from a woman in her 50s with active COVID-19. Both conserved end residues are part of each CDR3. The order of the fields is V gene, J gene, clone size, D gene, CDR3 protein, CDR3 DNA. D genes are given only for firm matches. Rows give clone size only sometimes, using once, few, many, or a class for an expanded clone.

>TRBV6-1|TRBJ2-1|.|TRBD2
CASSEWGLAGVGRSNEQFF
TGTGCCAGCAGTGAATGGGGGCTAGCGGGAGTGGGAAGGAGCAATGAGCAGTTCTTC
>TRBV19|TRBJ2-2|.|TRBD1
CASRPGTGYGELFF
TGTGCCAGCCGTCCCGGGACAGGGTACGGGGAGCTGTTTTTT
>TRBV7-9|TRBJ2-3|.|.
CASSFRQGTDTQYF
TGTGCCAGCAGCTTTCGACAGGGCACAGATACGCAGTATTTT
>TRBV18|TRBJ2-3|.|TRBD2
CASSQAGAGTDTQYF
TGTGCCAGCTCCCAAGCGGGAGCGGGCACAGATACGCAGTATTTT
>TRBV9|TRBJ2-1|.|.
CASTERSSYNEQFF
TGTGCCAGCACGGAGCGGTCCTCCTACAATGAGCAGTTCTTC
>TRBV5-1|TRBJ1-2|.|.
CASSLTTGNDYGYTF
TGCGCCAGCAGCTTGACCACGGGAAACGACTATGGCTACACCTTC
>TRBV7-9|TRBJ1-3|.|.
CASSSPTGMSGNTIYF
TGTGCCAGCAGCTCCCCGACAGGAATGTCCGGAAACACCATATATTTT
>TRBV30|TRBJ2-7|.|.
CAWGVKTYEQYF
TGTGCCTGGGGCGTAAAAACCTACGAGCAGTACTTC
>TRBV14|TRBJ1-1|few|.
CASSQVLNTEAFF
TGTGCCAGCAGCCAAGTCTTGAACACTGAAGCTTTCTTT
>TRBV28|TRBJ2-3|.|.
CASTLTGWTDTQYF
TGTGCCAGCACATTAACAGGGTGGACAGATACGCAGTATTTT
>TRBV30|TRBJ2-3|.|TRBD1
CAWSVGTGASTQYF
TGTGCCTGGAGTGTAGGGACAGGGGCGTCGACGCAGTATTTT
>TRBV30|TRBJ2-7|once|TRBD2
CAWSPTRTSATYEQYF
TGTGCCTGGAGTCCCACACGGACTAGCGCCACCTACGAGCAGTACTTC
>TRBV24-1|TRBJ2-1|.|TRBD1
CATSRQGDNEQFF
TGTGCCACCAGCAGACAGGGGGACAATGAGCAGTTCTTC
>TRBV28|TRBJ1-2|.|.
CASSFPGSYGYTF
TGTGCCAGCAGTTTCCCGGGATCCTATGGCTACACCTTC
>TRBV6-5|TRBJ2-1|.|.
CASSYSSLGNEQFF
TGTGCCAGCAGTTACTCAAGTCTCGGGAATGAGCAGTTCTTC
>TRBV7-3|TRBJ1-2|.|.
CASTDTWYRGDPVGYGYTF
TGTGCCAGCACCGATACTTGGTATCGGGGGGATCCGGTAGGGTATGGCTACACCTTC
>TRBV16|TRBJ2-5|.|.
CASSQWKGDNQETQYF
TGTGCCAGCAGCCAATGGAAAGGGGACAACCAAGAGACCCAGTACTTC
>TRBV7-3|TRBJ1-1|.|.
CASSSSGGRNTEAFF
TGTGCCAGCAGCTCCTCGGGAGGAAGGAACACTGAAGCTTTCTTT
>TRBV18|TRBJ1-6|.|.
CASSPSPGNSPLHF
TGTGCCAGCTCACCTAGCCCCGGTAATTCACCCCTCCACTTT
>TRBV25-1|TRBJ2-7|.|.
CASSEGGGNEQYF
TGTGCCAGCAGTGAAGGAGGCGGGAACGAGCAGTACTTC
>TRBV30|TRBJ2-6|.|TRBD2
CAWSGGGLVAGANVLTF
TGTGCCTGGAGTGGGGGCGGACTAGTTGCTGGGGCCAACGTCCTGACTTTC
>TRBV24-1|TRBJ2-1|few|TRBD1
CATSDTGTGYNEQFF
TGTGCCACCAGTGATACCGGGACAGGGTACAATGAGCAGTTCTTC
>TRBV9|TRBJ1-1|.|.
CASSVTLNTEAFF
TGTGCCAGCAGCGTTACACTGAACACTGAAGCTTTCTTT
>TRBV19|TRBJ2-7|.|.
CATGFGMTYEQYF
TGTGCCACAGGGTTCGGTATGACCTACGAGCAGTACTTC
>TRBV28|TRBJ1-2|.|.
CASSSQGNYGYTF
TGTGCCAGCAGTTCCCAGGGTAACTATGGCTACACCTTC
>TRBV6-6|TRBJ2-1|.|.
CASSYGLARSNEQFF
TGTGCCAGCAGTTACGGGCTAGCGAGGAGCAATGAGCAGTTCTTC